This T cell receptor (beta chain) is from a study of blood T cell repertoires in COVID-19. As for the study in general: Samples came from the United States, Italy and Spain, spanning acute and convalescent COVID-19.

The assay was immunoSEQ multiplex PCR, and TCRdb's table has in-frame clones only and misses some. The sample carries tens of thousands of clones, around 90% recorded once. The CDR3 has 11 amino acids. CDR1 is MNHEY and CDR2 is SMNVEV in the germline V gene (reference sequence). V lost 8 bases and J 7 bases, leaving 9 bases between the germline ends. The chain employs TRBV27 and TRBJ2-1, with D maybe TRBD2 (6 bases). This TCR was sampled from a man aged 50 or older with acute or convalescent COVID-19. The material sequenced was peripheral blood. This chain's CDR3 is CASLGLNEQFF. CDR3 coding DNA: TGTGCCAGCCTGGGACTGAATGAGCAGTTCTTC.